What follows are 8 T cell receptor beta chains derived from one specimen sequenced in a study of cytomegalovirus exposure and HLA in healthy donors. The PCR employed 60 Vbeta primers together with 13 Jbeta primers. Clones were read by immunoSEQ multiplex PCR, and TCRdb kept only the in-frame ones, dropping some. The table includes some 97,000 clones, roughly 84% detected once. Material: PBMCs. All receptors come from a woman aged 18-29 years in good health and CMV-seronegative.

The chain combines TRBV18 with TRBJ1-6, with D unresolved. Trimming removed 2 bases from V and 15 bases from J, with 14 bases in between. Germline V gene sequence: CDR1 KGHSH, CDR2 LQKENI. CDR3 length equals 13 residues. For the CDR3, the DNA is TGTGCCAGCTCACCAGGCGAGGGTGGGGACCTCCACTTT. It specifies CASSPGEGGDLHF. Based on the CDR3 plus reference TRBV18 and TRBJ1-6, the full variable domain is NAGVMQNPRHLVRRRGQEARLRCSPMKGHSHVYWYRQLPEEGLKFMVYLQKENIIDESGMPKERFSAEFPKEGPSILRIQQVVRGDSAAYFCASSPGEGGDLHFGNGTRLTVT.

The J gene is TRBJ2-4, the V gene TRBV11-2; 11 nucleotides agree with TRBD2. V gave up 1 base and J gave up 1 base; unmatched junction bases: 9. In germline, CDR1 is SGHAT, CDR2 FQNNGV. This CDR3 contains 19 residues. CDR3 in amino acids: CASSLGSGGAATAKNIQYF. The CDR3 region has the DNA TGTGCCAGCAGCTTAGGTAGCGGGGGGGCTGCAACTGCCAAAAACATTCAGTACTTC.

As DNA, the CDR3 is TGTGCCAGCAGCTTGGACACAGGTGTTTCTGAAGCTTTCTTT. Translation: CASSLDTGVSEAFF. The chain joins TRBV11-3 to TRBJ1-1, with D possibly being TRBD1 (5 bases). The V end lost 3 bases, the J end lost 6 bases, and 14 bases lay between the germline ends. The CDR3 runs 14 residues. Germline V gene data show CDR1 as SGHNT and CDR2 as YENEEA. The variable domain in full, with the rest retrieved from reference TRBV11-3 and TRBJ1-1, is EAGVVQSPRYKIIEKKQPVAFWCNPISGHNTLYWYLQNLGQGPELLIRYENEEAVDDSQLPKDRFSAERLKGVDSTLKIQPAELGDSAVYLCASSLDTGVSEAFFGQGTRLTVV.

The chain recombines TRBV6-1 with TRBJ1-1; 8 nucleotides line up with TRBD1. The CDR3 loop spans 14 amino acids. Unmatched junction bases numbered 5, after V lost 6 bases and J lost 2 bases. Germline CDR1 MNHNS, CDR2 SASEGT. CDR3 bases: TGTGCCAGCAGAGAGACAGGGGCCAACACTGAAGCTTTCTTT. Translated: CASRETGANTEAFF.

The genes are TRBV28 and TRBJ2-1; 12 nucleotides line up with TRBD2. Germline V lookup: CDR1 MDHEN, CDR2 SYDVKM. V trimming: 2 bases; J trimming: 3 bases; junction bases outside the gene matches: 17. The CDR3 has 21 residues. CDR3 region: CASSLGYQGLAGAWDYNEQFF. The DNA of the CDR3 is TGTGCCAGCAGTTTAGGATACCAGGGACTAGCGGGCGCCTGGGACTACAATGAGCAGTTCTTC.

The chain carries TRBV4-2 and TRBJ2-3; D is possibly TRBD2 (5 bases). The CDR3 is 15 amino acids. Germline V lookup: CDR1 LGHNA, CDR2 YNFKEQ. Trimming shortened V by 1 base and J by 2 bases, and 10 bases separated the two germline ends. CDR3 region: CASSQVEAVTDTQYF. The CDR3, as DNA: TGTGCCAGCAGCCAAGTCGAAGCGGTCACAGATACGCAGTATTTT.

This clone was detected a few times. V usage is TRBV9 and J usage is TRBJ2-7; D gene unclear. CDR1 and CDR2 (germline): SGDLS, YYNGEE. V was pared by 0 bases and J by 0 bases, with 7 bases between. The CDR3 runs 14 residues. The chain's CDR3 is CASSVGTVSYEQYF. The CDR3 DNA reads TGTGCCAGCAGCGTAGGCACGGTCTCCTACGAGCAGTACTTC.

The V and J genes are TRBV27 and TRBJ1-5; D is undetermined. CDR1 and CDR2 from the germline V gene are MNHEY and SMNVEV (reference sequence). V lost 4 bases, J lost 9 bases, and 19 bases lay in between. This CDR3 region has 15 residues. CDR3 in amino acids: CASSSFNYRNGPQHF. The CDR3 nucleotides are TGTGCCAGCAGTTCCTTTAACTACCGCAACGGGCCCCAGCATTTT.